The 22 T cell receptor beta chains below were found in one sample sequenced in a study of sequential checkpoint blockade in melanoma. Treatment of the sample: randomized to nivolumab then ipilimumab (arm A) or the reverse (arm B). The assay was immunoSEQ multiplex PCR, and TCRdb's table has in-frame clones only and misses some. The sample lists 6,000 to 8,000 clones; around 20% were seen once. Source: tumor tissue (inferred from file names), taken from a patient given nivolumab and ipilimumab in sequence. These receptors were collected from a human donor with melanoma.

In this sample, this clone turned up many times. V gene TRBV1 combines with J gene TRBJ2-6. TRBV1 has pseudogene status. The CDR3 has 16 amino acids. CDR3 in DNA: TGCGCCAGCAGCCAAGATCTACTTACAGGGGCCAACGTCCTGACTTTC. Translating it yields CASSQDLLTGANVLTF.

This sequence joins TRBV30 and TRBJ1-6, with D hard to call. The CDR3 consists of 11 residues. V was pared by 3 bases and J by 7 bases, with 4 bases between. From germline, CDR1 is GTSNPN and CDR2 SVGIG (reference sequence). CDR3 in DNA: TGTGCCTGGAGGGGGAATTCACCCCTCCACTTT. Amino acid sequence: CAWRGNSPLHF.

The J gene is TRBJ1-1, the V gene TRBV5-4, with D possibly TRBD1 on 5 matching bases. The germline V gene encodes CDR1 SGHNT and CDR2 YYREEE (reference sequence). This CDR3 is built from 13 residues. Trimming shortened V by 4 bases and J by 8 bases, and 15 bases separated the two germline ends. CDR3 in DNA: TGTGCCAGCAGCCCTCAGGGTCTAGCGGAAGCTTTCTTT. Its protein product is CASSPQGLAEAFF. The full variable domain, its missing parts supplied by reference TRBV5-4 and TRBJ1-1, is ETGVTQSPTHLIKTRGQQVTLRCSSQSGHNTVSWYQQALGQGPQFIFQYYREEENGRGNFPPRFSGLQFPNYSSELNVNALELDDSALYLCASSPQGLAEAFFGQGTRLTVV.

V usage is TRBV14 and J usage is TRBJ1-6, with D unclear. V dropped 1 base and J dropped 7 bases, with 8 bases sitting between them. The CDR3 contains 14 residues. The germline gives CDR1 SGHDN, CDR2 FVKESK. CDR3: CASSQGTSNSPLHF. The DNA for the CDR3 is TGTGCCAGCAGCCAAGGGACCTCGAATTCACCCCTCCACTTT.

The chain carries TRBV19 and TRBJ2-5; 12 nucleotides align to TRBD2. Germline lookup yields CDR1 LNHDA and CDR2 SQIVND (reference sequence). V was clipped by 5 bases and J by 2 bases; unmatched bases: 6. The CDR3 spans 16 residues. CDR3 sequence (DNA): TGTGCCAGTAGTCCCTGGGGGACTAGCGGGCAAGAGACCCAGTACTTC. Its translation: CASSPWGTSGQETQYF.

This clone was picked up many times. V usage is TRBV11-3 and J usage is TRBJ2-5; D uncertain. V shed 1 base and J shed 5 bases, with 14 bases lying between them. Germline loops: CDR1 SGHNT, CDR2 YENEEA. The CDR3 is made up of 15 amino acids. In DNA, the CDR3 is TGTGCCAGCAGCTTAGGTGACGCCGCCCCGGAGACCCAGTACTTC. Translating it yields CASSLGDAAPETQYF.

The V and J genes are TRBV12-5 and TRBJ2-5; D could derive from TRBD1 or TRBD2 (5 bases each). The CDR3 is 12 residues long. Germline V gives CDR1 LGHNT, CDR2 FRNRAP. The CDR3 nucleotides are TGTGCCAGCGGCAGGGTGGAAGAGACCCAGTACTTC. It is translated as CASGRVEETQYF. The full variable domain, rest sourced from reference TRBV12-5 and TRBJ2-5, is DARVTQTPRHKVTEMGQEVTMRCQPILGHNTVFWYRQTMMQGLELLAYFRNRAPLDDSGMPKDRFSAEMPDATLATLKIQPSEPRDSAVYFCASGRVEETQYFGPGTRLLVL.

This clone has only a few counts. J is TRBJ1-6 and V is TRBV6-8; no clear D gene. The V end lost 4 bases, the J end lost 2 bases, and 3 bases lay between the germline ends. Germline CDR1 reads MNHGY; CDR2 reads SAAAGT. This CDR3 has 13 amino acids. The DNA of the CDR3 is TGTGCCAGCAGTTTTACCTATAATTCACCCCTCCACTTT. Its protein product is CASSFTYNSPLHF.

This clone was seen a few times. CDR3 sequence (DNA): TGTGCCAGCAAGGACCAACCCACAGGGGATTCACCCCTCCACTTT. It encodes CASKDQPTGDSPLHF. The genes are TRBV6-8 and TRBJ1-6; 7 bases are a match to TRBD1. With V trimmed by 7 bases and J by 8 bases, 11 bases remained unmatched. The CDR3 loop spans 15 amino acids. CDR1 and CDR2 (germline): MNHGY, SAAAGT.

This clone has more than one count but fewer than ten. The V gene is TRBV7-7, the J gene TRBJ1-4, with D unclear. The V and J ends lost 4 bases and 4 bases respectively, with 10 bases between them. CDR1 is SSHAT, CDR2 FNYEAQ, per germline (reference sequence). The CDR3 contains 14 residues. The CDR3 spells CASSSPPDNEKLFF. In DNA, the CDR3 is TGTGCCAGCAGCTCCCCCCCAGATAATGAAAAACTGTTTTTT.

The sample holds a few counts of this clone. V is TRBV4-1 and J is TRBJ2-7; 11 bases line up with TRBD2. Germline V gene sequence: CDR1 MGHRA, CDR2 YSYEKL. This CDR3 is built from 16 residues. The trim removed 4 bases at V and 3 bases at J, leaving 8 bases unmatched. The CDR3 bases are TGCGCCAGCAGCCCAGAACCTAGCGGGGGGTTCTACGAGCAGTACTTC. It codes for CASSPEPSGGFYEQYF.

This chain links TRBV6-4 with TRBJ2-7; no firm D call. CDR1 and CDR2 (germline): MRHNA, SNTAGT. The CDR3 length is 11 residues. Deletions cut 6 bases from V and 4 bases from J, with 7 bases between. The CDR3 DNA follows: TGTGCCAGCAGCCTACAATACGAGCAGTACTTC. As protein: CASSLQYEQYF.

This clone came up many times. The chain joins TRBV9 to TRBJ1-2, with 8 nucleotides matching TRBD1. The V segment lost 3 bases and the J segment 3 bases; nucleotides outside the gene matches: 4. The CDR3 contains 14 residues. Germline assignment: CDR1 SGDLS and CDR2 YYNGEE. CDR3 amino acids: CASSAEDRDYGYTF. CDR3 nucleotide sequence: TGTGCCAGCAGCGCCGAGGACAGGGACTATGGCTACACCTTC.

This clone is deemed medium-sized. This chain connects TRBV11-3 to TRBJ1-1; D is perhaps TRBD1 (5 bases). CDR1 and CDR2 from the germline V gene are SGHNT and YENEEA. The CDR3 is 14 amino acids. Trimming pared 5 bases from V and 1 base from J, leaving 11 bases between. The CDR3 nucleotides are TGTGCCAGCAGCGCACAGAGGGGGAACACTGAAGCTTTCTTT. It translates to CASSAQRGNTEAFF.

This clone has a handful of counts. The chain has TRBV11-3 and TRBJ1-3; D may be TRBD1 (6 bases). CDR1 and CDR2 (germline): SGHNT, YENEEA. V lost 1 base and J 4 bases, leaving 20 bases between the germline ends. CDR3 length equals 18 residues. CDR3 sequence: CASSLVNLFGGAGNTIYF. The CDR3 region has the DNA TGTGCCAGCAGCTTAGTTAATCTCTTCGGGGGCGCCGGAAACACCATATATTTT.

This clone was detected only a few times. V is TRBV2 and J is TRBJ1-1, with D tentatively TRBD1 (5 bases). V lost 6 bases, J lost 4 bases, and 15 bases lay in between. The CDR3 is 14 amino acids. From germline, CDR1 is SNHLY and CDR2 FYNNEI. The CDR3 spells CASSAGSSVTEAFF. The CDR3 nucleotides are TGTGCCAGCAGCGCAGGGAGTTCGGTCACTGAAGCTTTCTTT.

V usage is TRBV5-1 and J usage is TRBJ1-1, with 7 bases matching TRBD1. The germline gives CDR1 SGHRS, CDR2 YFSETQ. The CDR3 consists of 14 residues. V lost 5 bases, J lost 5 bases, and 9 bases stayed unmatched. The CDR3 bases are TGCGCCAGCAGTCTCGACAGGGAAGGAACTGAAGCTTTCTTT. Its protein is CASSLDREGTEAFF.

This clone was picked up a small number of times. At one end, the junction sequence differs from germline, possibly due to a read error. J is TRBJ2-2 and V is TRBV11-3; weak D call: TRBD1 (5 bases). The germline gives CDR1 SGHNT, CDR2 YENEEA. This CDR3 region has 15 residues. This chain's CDR3 is CASSLGRAGTGELFF. Here the CDR3 DNA reads TGTGCTAGCAGCTTAGGAAGAGCAGGGACCGGGGAGCTGTTTTTT. Based on the CDR3 plus reference TRBV11-3 and TRBJ2-2, the full variable domain is EAGVVQSPRYKIIEKKQPVAFWCNPISGHNTLYWYLQNLGQGPELLIRYENEEAVDDSQLPKDRFSAERLKGVDSTLKIQPAELGDSAVYLCASSLGRAGTGELFFGEGSRLTVL.

The V gene is TRBV11-3, the J gene TRBJ2-3; possible D gene TRBD2, 7 bases. The CDR3 is made up of 18 amino acids. V was trimmed by 1 base and J by 1 base, leaving 18 bases between them. CDR1 is SGHNT and CDR2 is YENEEA in the germline V gene. CDR3 nucleotides: TGTGCCAGCAGCTTAGGAGGTGGGGGGGCGTTGCGCACAGATACGCAGTATTTT. Its translation: CASSLGGGGALRTDTQYF. The whole variable domain, filled in from reference TRBV11-3 and TRBJ2-3, reads EAGVVQSPRYKIIEKKQPVAFWCNPISGHNTLYWYLQNLGQGPELLIRYENEEAVDDSQLPKDRFSAERLKGVDSTLKIQPAELGDSAVYLCASSLGGGGALRTDTQYFGPGTRLTVL.

The chain recombines TRBV18 with TRBJ2-5, with D possibly matching TRBD2 (6 bases). Trimming took off 4 bases at V and 5 bases at J, with 8 bases between the two ends. CDR1 and CDR2 from the germline V gene are KGHSH and LQKENI. The CDR3 spans 12 residues. This CDR3 reads CASSLAGETQYF. Written as DNA, the CDR3 is TGTGCCAGCTCACTCGCGGGGGAGACCCAGTACTTC. Complete variable domain (other parts from reference TRBV18 and TRBJ2-5): NAGVMQNPRHLVRRRGQEARLRCSPMKGHSHVYWYRQLPEEGLKFMVYLQKENIIDESGMPKERFSAEFPKEGPSILRIQQVVRGDSAAYFCASSLAGETQYFGPGTRLLVL.

In this sample, this clone is medium-sized (0.01 to 0.1%). V gene TRBV9 combines with J gene TRBJ2-3; possible D gene TRBD1, 5 bases. The CDR3 covers 15 residues. V gave up 1 base and J gave up 1 base, with 10 bases separating them. Germline-derived CDR1 and CDR2 are SGDLS and YYNGEE. CDR3 in DNA: TGTGCCAGCAGCGTATCCGGACAAGGCACAGATACGCAGTATTTT. Protein sequence: CASSVSGQGTDTQYF.

This chain links TRBV5-1 with TRBJ1-4; possibly TRBD1 for D (6 bases). The germline gives CDR1 SGHRS, CDR2 YFSETQ. This CDR3 contains 14 residues. Deletions cut 6 bases from V and 3 bases from J, with 12 bases between. CDR3 coding DNA: TGCGCCAGCAAGGGGGGGTCAGCTAATGAAAAACTGTTTTTT. Translation gives CASKGGSANEKLFF.